The clone carrying this TCR beta chain was recorded once. What it binds is not known. Using immunoSEQ multiplex PCR, the repertoire was profiled, and TCRdb retains in-frame clones only, with some absent. The profile shows 65,000 to 95,000 clones, around 86% of them singletons. The entry originates in a study of OX40 agonist ivuxolimab in advanced cancers. For the study at large: Among those enrolled, mean age was roughly 55 years (range roughly 23 to 90) and 82.7% were male. Findings and caveats of the study: CD4+ and CD8+ T cells in blood underwent clonal expansion by week 6 at 0.1 to 3.0 mg/kg.

The V segment lost 6 bases and the J segment 0 bases; nucleotides outside the gene matches: 2. The CDR3 sequence is 14 residues long. The V gene's germline CDR1 is SEHNR and CDR2 FQNEAQ (reference sequence). The V gene is TRBV7-9, the J gene TRBJ1-5; 7 bases are shared with TRBD1. This specimen consisted of CD4+ or CD8+ T cells sorted from blood, obtained in a trial of the OX40 agonist ivuxolimab. The clonotype was recovered from an adult with an advanced solid tumor such as melanoma, head and neck, liver or kidney cancer. The CDR3 DNA reads TGTGCCAGCAGTCGACAGGGTAGCAATCAGCCCCAGCATTTT. It translates to CASSRQGSNQPQHF.